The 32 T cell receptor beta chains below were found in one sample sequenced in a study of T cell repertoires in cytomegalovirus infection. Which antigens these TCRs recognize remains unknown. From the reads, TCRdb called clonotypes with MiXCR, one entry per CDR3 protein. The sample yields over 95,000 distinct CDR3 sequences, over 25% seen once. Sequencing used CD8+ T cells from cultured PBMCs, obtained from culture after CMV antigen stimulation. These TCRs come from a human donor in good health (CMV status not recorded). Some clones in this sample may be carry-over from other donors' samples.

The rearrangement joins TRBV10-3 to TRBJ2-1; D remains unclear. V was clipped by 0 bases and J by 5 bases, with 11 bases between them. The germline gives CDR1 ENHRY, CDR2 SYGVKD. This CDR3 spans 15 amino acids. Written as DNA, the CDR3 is TGTGCCATCAGTGAGTCGAATACCAGAAACAATGAGCAGTTCTTC. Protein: CAISESNTRNNEQFF.

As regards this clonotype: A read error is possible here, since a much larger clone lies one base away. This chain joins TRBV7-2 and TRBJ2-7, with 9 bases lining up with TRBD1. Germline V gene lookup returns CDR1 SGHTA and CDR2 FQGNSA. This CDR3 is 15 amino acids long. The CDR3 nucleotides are TGTGCCAGCAGCTCAGGGCCGGGACAGGGAAACGATCAGTACTTC. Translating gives CASSSGPGQGNDQYF. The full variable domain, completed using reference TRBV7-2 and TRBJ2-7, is GAGVSQSPSNKVTEKGKDVELRCDPISGHTALYWYRQSLGQGLEFLIYFQGNSAPDKSGLPSDRFSAERTGGSVSTLTIQRTQQEDSAVYLCASSSGPGQGNDQYFGPGTRLTVT.

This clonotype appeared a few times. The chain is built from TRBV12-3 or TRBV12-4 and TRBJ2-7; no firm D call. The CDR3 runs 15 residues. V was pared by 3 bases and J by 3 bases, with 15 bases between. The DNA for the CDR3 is TGTGCCAGCAGTTTCGGTCAGGTCCCAAGCTACGAGCAGTACTTC. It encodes CASSFGQVPSYEQYF.

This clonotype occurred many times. This chain's CDR3 is CASSYSKGGATDTQYF. In DNA, the CDR3 is TGTGCCAGCAGTTACTCGAAGGGGGGCGCGACAGATACGCAGTATTTT. The chain links TRBV6-2 or TRBV6-3 to TRBJ2-3, with D perhaps given as TRBD1 or TRBD2 (6 bases each). V shed 0 bases and J shed 3 bases, with 13 bases lying between them. The germline V gene encodes CDR1 MNHEY and CDR2 SVGEGT. The CDR3 has 16 amino acids.

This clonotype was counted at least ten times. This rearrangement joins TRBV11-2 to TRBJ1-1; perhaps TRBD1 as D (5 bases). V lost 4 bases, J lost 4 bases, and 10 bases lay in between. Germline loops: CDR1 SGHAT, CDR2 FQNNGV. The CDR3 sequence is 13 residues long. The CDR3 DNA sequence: TGTGCCAGCAGCTGGGGGAAAATCACTGAAGCTTTCTTT. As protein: CASSWGKITEAFF.

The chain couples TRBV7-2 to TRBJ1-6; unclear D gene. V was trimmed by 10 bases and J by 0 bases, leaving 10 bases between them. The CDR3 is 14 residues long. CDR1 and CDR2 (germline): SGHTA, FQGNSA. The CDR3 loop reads CATRLSSYNSPLHF. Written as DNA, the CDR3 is TGTGCCACTCGGCTGAGCTCCTATAATTCACCCCTCCACTTT. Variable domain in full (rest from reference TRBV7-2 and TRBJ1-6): GAGVSQSPSNKVTEKGKDVELRCDPISGHTALYWYRQSLGQGLEFLIYFQGNSAPDKSGLPSDRFSAERTGGSVSTLTIQRTQQEDSAVYLCATRLSSYNSPLHFGNGTRLTVT.

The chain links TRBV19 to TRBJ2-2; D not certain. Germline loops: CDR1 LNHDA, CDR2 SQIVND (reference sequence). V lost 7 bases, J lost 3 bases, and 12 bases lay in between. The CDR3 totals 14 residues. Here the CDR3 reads CASTGFWDTGELFF. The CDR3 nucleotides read TGTGCCAGTACCGGGTTCTGGGACACCGGGGAGCTGTTTTTT.

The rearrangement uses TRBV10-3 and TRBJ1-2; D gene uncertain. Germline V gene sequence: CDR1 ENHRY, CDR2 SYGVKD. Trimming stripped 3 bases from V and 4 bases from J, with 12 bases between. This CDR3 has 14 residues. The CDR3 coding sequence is TGTGCCATCAGTGATCGTCAGGCTATCTATGGCTACACCTTC. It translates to CAISDRQAIYGYTF.

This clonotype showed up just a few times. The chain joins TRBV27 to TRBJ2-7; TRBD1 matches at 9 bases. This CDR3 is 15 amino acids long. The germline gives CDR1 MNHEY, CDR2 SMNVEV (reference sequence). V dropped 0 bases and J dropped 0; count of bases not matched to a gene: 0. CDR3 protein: CASSLSGQGSYEQYF. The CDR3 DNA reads TGTGCCAGCAGTTTATCGGGACAGGGCTCCTACGAGCAGTACTTC.

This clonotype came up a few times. CDR3 residues: CASSYSLAGAYNEQFF. In DNA, the CDR3 is TGTGCCAGCAGTTACTCCCTAGCGGGAGCCTACAATGAGCAGTTCTTC. The chain joins TRBV6-5 to TRBJ2-1; 10 bases map to TRBD2. The CDR3 has 16 residues. Germline values: CDR1 MNHEY, CDR2 SVGAGI. Trimming cost V 0 bases and J 2 bases; bases outside gene matches: 1.

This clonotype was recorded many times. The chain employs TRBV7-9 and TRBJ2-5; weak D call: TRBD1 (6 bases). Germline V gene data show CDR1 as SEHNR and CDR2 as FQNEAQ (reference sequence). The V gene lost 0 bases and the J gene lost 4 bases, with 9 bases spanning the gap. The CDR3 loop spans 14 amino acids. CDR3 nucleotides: TGTGCCAGCAGCTTAGCAAGCAGGGGAGAGACCCAGTACTTC. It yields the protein CASSLASRGETQYF.

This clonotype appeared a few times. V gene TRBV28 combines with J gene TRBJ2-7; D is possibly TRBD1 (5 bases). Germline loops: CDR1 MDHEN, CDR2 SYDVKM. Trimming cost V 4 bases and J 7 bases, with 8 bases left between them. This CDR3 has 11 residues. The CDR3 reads CASSYNREQYF. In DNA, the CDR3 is TGTGCCAGCAGTTATAACAGGGAGCAGTACTTC. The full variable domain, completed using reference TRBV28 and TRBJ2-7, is DVKVTQSSRYLVKRTGEKVFLECVQDMDHENMFWYRQDPGLGLRLIYFSYDVKMKEKGDIPEGYSVSREKKERFSLILESASTNQTSMYLCASSYNREQYFGPGTRLTVT.

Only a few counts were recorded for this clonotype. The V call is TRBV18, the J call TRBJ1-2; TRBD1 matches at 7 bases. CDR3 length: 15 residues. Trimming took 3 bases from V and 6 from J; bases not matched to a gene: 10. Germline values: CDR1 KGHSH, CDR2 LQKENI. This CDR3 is CASSPETGNYDGYTF. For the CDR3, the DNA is TGTGCCAGCTCACCTGAGACAGGGAATTACGATGGCTACACCTTC.

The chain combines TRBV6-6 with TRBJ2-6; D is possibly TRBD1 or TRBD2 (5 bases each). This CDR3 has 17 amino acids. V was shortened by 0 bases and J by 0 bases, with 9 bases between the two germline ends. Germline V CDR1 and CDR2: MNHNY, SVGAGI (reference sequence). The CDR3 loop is CASSYSPGSSGANVLTF. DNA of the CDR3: TGTGCCAGCAGTTACTCGCCAGGGAGCTCTGGGGCCAACGTCCTGACTTTC.

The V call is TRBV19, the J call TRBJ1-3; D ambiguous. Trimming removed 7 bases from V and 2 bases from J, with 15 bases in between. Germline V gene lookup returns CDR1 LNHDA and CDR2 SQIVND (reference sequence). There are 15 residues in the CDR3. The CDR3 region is CASNPSPAAGNTIYF. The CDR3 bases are TGTGCCAGTAATCCTTCCCCAGCCGCTGGAAACACCATATATTTT.

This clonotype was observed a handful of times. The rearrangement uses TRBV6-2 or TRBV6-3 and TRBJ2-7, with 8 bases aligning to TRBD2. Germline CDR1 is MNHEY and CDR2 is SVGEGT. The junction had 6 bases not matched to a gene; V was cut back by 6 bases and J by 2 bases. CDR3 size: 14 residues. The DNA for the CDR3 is TGTGCCAGCAGGGAGGGACTAGGGACCTACGAGCAGTACTTC. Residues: CASREGLGTYEQYF.

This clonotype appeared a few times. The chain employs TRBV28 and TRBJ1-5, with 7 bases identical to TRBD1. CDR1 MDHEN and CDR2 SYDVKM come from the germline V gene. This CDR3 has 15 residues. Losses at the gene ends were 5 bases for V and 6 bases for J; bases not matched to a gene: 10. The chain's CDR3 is CASSPPVAGGQPQHF. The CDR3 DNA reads TGTGCCAGCAGTCCCCCGGTGGCAGGGGGTCAGCCCCAGCATTTT.

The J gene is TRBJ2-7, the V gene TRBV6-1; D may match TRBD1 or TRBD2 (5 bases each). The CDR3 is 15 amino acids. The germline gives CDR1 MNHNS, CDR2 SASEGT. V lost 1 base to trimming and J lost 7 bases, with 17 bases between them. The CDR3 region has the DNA TGTGCCAGCAGTGAAGAGTCGGGGCAGGGAATAGAGCAGTACTTC. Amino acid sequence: CASSEESGQGIEQYF.

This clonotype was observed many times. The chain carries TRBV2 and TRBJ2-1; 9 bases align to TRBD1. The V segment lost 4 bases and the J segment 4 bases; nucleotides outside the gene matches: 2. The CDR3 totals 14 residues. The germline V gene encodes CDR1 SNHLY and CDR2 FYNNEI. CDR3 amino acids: CASSVGTGYNEQFF. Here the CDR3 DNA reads TGTGCCAGCAGTGTCGGGACAGGGTACAATGAGCAGTTCTTC.

The CDR3 loop reads CASRGLPGTDTQYF. As DNA, the CDR3 is TGTGCCAGCAGGGGACTACCGGGGACAGATACGCAGTATTTT. The V gene is TRBV2, the J gene TRBJ2-3, with TRBD2 matching 7 bases. Per the germline V gene, CDR1 is SNHLY and CDR2 is FYNNEI. V lost 6 bases to trimming and J lost 3 bases; unmatched junction nucleotides: 6. This CDR3 is built from 14 residues.

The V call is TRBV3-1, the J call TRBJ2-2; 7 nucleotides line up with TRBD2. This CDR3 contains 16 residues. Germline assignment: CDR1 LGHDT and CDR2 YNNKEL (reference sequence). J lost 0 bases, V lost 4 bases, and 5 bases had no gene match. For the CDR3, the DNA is TGTGCCAGCAGCCTGTCGCTAGCGGCGAACACCGGGGAGCTGTTTTTT. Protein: CASSLSLAANTGELFF.

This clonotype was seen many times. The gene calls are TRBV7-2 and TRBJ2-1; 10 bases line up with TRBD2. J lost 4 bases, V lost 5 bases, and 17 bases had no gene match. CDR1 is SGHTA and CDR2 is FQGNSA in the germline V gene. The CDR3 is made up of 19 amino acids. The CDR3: CASSLPREAGGPRYNEQFF. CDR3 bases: TGTGCCAGCAGCCTCCCCCGGGAAGCGGGGGGGCCACGGTACAATGAGCAGTTCTTC.

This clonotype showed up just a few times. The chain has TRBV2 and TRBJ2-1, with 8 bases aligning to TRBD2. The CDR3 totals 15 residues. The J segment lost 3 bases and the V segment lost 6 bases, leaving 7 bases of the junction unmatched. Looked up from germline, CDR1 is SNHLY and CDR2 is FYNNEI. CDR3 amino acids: CASRASSGGYNEQFF. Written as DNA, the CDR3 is TGTGCCAGCAGAGCTAGCAGCGGGGGCTACAATGAGCAGTTCTTC.

CDR3: CASSSNLFPGGRETQYF. Written as DNA, the CDR3 is TGTGCCAGCAGCTCCAACCTCTTTCCAGGGGGGAGGGAGACCCAGTACTTC. The chain combines TRBV7-9 with TRBJ2-5, with a possible D match to TRBD1 (7 bases). V lost 4 bases and J 5 bases, leaving 23 bases between the germline ends. This CDR3 is built from 17 residues. CDR1 SEHNR and CDR2 FQNEAQ come from the germline V gene (reference sequence).

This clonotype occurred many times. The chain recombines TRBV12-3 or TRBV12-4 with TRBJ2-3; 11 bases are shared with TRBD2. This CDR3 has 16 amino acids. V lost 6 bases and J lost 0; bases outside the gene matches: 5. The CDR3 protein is CASRLAGGTSTDTQYF. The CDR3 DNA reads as TGTGCCAGCAGGCTAGCGGGGGGAACTAGCACAGATACGCAGTATTTT.

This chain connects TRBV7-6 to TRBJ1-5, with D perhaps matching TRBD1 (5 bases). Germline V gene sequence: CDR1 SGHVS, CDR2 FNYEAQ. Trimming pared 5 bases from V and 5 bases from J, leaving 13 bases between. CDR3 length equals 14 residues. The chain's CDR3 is CASSPAGVHQPQHF. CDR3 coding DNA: TGTGCCAGCAGCCCGGCGGGGGTCCATCAGCCCCAGCATTTT.

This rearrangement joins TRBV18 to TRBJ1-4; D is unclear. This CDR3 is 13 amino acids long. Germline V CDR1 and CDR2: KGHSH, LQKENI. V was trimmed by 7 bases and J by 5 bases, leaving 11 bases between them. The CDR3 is CASCLGENEKLFF. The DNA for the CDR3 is TGTGCCAGCTGCTTAGGAGAGAATGAAAAACTGTTTTTT.

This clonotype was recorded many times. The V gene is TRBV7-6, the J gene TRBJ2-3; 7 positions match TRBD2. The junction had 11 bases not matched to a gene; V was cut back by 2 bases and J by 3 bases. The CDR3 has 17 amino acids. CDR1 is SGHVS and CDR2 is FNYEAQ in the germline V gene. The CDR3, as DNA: TGTGCCAGCAGCTTACGACCTTTGTCTAGCGGAACAGATACGCAGTATTTT. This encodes CASSLRPLSSGTDTQYF.

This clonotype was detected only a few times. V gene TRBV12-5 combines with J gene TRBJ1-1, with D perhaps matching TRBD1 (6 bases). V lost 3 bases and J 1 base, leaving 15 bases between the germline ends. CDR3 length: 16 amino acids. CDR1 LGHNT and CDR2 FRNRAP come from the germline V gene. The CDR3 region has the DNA TGTGCTAGTGGTTTATACAGGGTTATAGGGAACACTGAAGCTTTCTTT. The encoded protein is CASGLYRVIGNTEAFF.

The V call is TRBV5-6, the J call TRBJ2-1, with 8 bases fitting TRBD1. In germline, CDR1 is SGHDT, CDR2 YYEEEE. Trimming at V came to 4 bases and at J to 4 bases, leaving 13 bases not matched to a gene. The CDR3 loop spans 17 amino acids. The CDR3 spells CASSGVQVTGVYNEQFF. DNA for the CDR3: TGTGCCAGCAGCGGGGTCCAAGTGACAGGGGTTTACAATGAGCAGTTCTTC. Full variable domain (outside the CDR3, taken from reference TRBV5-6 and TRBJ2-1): DAGVTQSPTHLIKTRGQQVTLRCSPKSGHDTVSWYQQALGQGPQFIFQYYEEEERQRGNFPDRFSGHQFPNYSSELNVNALLLGDSALYLCASSGVQVTGVYNEQFFGPGTRLTVL.

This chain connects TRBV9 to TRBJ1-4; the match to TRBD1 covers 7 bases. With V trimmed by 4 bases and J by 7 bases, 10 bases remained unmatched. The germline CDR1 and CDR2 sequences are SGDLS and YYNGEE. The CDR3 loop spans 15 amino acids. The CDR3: CASSPTWTGSEKLFF. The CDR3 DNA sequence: TGTGCCAGCAGCCCAACCTGGACAGGCTCTGAAAAACTGTTTTTT. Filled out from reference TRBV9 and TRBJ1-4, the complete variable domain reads DSGVTQTPKHLITATGQRVTLRCSPRSGDLSVYWYQQSLDQGLQFLIQYYNGEERAKGNILERFSAQQFPDLHSELNLSSLELGDSALYFCASSPTWTGSEKLFFGSGTQLSVL.

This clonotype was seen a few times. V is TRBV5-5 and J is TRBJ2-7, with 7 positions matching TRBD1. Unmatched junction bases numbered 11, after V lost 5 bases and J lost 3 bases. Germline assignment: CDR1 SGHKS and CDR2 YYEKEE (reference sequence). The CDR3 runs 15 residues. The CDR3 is CASSKDRDPGYEQYF. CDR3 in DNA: TGTGCCAGCAGTAAAGACAGGGACCCAGGCTACGAGCAGTACTTC.